Here is one T cell receptor (beta chain) with its context. These data come from a study of sequential checkpoint blockade in melanoma. Whole-study context: More than 20 patients had matched tumor biopsies before treatment and at week 13 after nivolumab or ipilimumab alone.

Using immunoSEQ multiplex PCR, the repertoire was profiled, and TCRdb retains in-frame clones only, with some absent. The table records approximately 13,000 clones, 25% to 30% of them present only once. The CDR3 extends over 15 amino acids. Germline V gives CDR1 MGHDK, CDR2 SYGVNS. Trimming took off 3 bases at V and 4 bases at J, with 15 bases between the two ends. Treatment of the sample: randomized to nivolumab then ipilimumab (arm A) or the reverse (arm B). The sequencing used tumor tissue (inferred from file names), collected from a patient given nivolumab and ipilimumab in sequence. The TCR originated in a human donor with melanoma. The gene calls are TRBV25-1 and TRBJ1-1, with D perhaps matching TRBD1 (6 bases). For the CDR3, the DNA is TGTGCCAGCAGTGAGCTGGGTCAGGGGATCACTGAAGCTTTCTTT. Translated, it gives CASSELGQGITEAFF.